The 25 T cell receptor beta chains below come from one sample, sequenced in a study of lymphopenia after photon versus proton radiotherapy. Profiling relied on immunoSEQ multiplex PCR, and the TCRdb table lists in-frame clones only, not all of them. This sample has 75,000 to 95,000 clones, with 83% found just once. The starting material was peripheral blood, obtained from a patient treated with proton-based radiotherapy. The receptors were gathered from a man in his 60s with pancreatic cancer.

The V gene is TRBV14, the J gene TRBJ2-2, with D maybe TRBD2 (5 bases). Trimming cost V 5 bases and J 4 bases, with 11 bases left between them. Germline V gene lookup returns CDR1 SGHDN and CDR2 FVKESK. This CDR3 is 14 amino acids long. The CDR3 coding sequence is TGTGCCAGCAGCTTCTTAGGAGGCACCGGGGAGCTGTTTTTT. Protein: CASSFLGGTGELFF. Using reference TRBV14 and TRBJ2-2 for the parts outside the CDR3, the full variable domain is EAGVTQFPSHSVIEKGQTVTLRCDPISGHDNLYWYRRVMGKEIKFLLHFVKESKQDESGMPNNRFLAERTGGTYSTLKVQPAELEDSGVYFCASSFLGGTGELFFGEGSRLTVL.

This chain uses TRBV4-1 with TRBJ2-7, with D possibly TRBD2 on 5 matching bases. The germline V and J ends were trimmed by 1 base and 4 bases, with 14 bases remaining between them. CDR1 is MGHRA and CDR2 is YSYEKL in the germline V gene. The CDR3 is 15 amino acids. The CDR3 protein is CASSQGEWGAYEQYF. DNA of the CDR3: TGCGCCAGCAGCCAAGGGGAGTGGGGTGCGTACGAGCAGTACTTC.

V and J are TRBV7-8 and TRBJ2-7, with a possible D match to TRBD2 (5 bases). V was cut by 3 bases and J by 3 bases, with 12 bases left in between. Germline V CDR1 and CDR2: SGHVS, FQNEAQ. The CDR3 extends over 14 amino acids. CDR3 in amino acids: CASSFGLGIYEQYF. CDR3 in DNA: TGTGCCAGCAGCTTCGGACTGGGAATCTACGAGCAGTACTTC. The variable domain in full, with the rest retrieved from reference TRBV7-8 and TRBJ2-7, is GAGVSQSPRYKVAKRGQDVALRCDPISGHVSLFWYQQALGQGPEFLTYFQNEAQLDKSGLPSDRFFAERPEGSVSTLKIQRTQQEDSAVYLCASSFGLGIYEQYFGPGTRLTVT.

V is TRBV5-4 and J is TRBJ2-5; D is possibly TRBD1 or TRBD2 (6 bases each). Trimming took 4 bases from V and 5 from J, leaving 15 bases between them. CDR3 length equals 14 residues. The germline V gene has CDR1 SGHNT and CDR2 YYREEE (reference sequence). CDR3 sequence: CASSGGPMVETQYF. The DNA for the CDR3 is TGTGCCAGCAGCGGGGGGCCAATGGTGGAGACCCAGTACTTC.

This clone has more than one count but fewer than ten. The J gene is TRBJ2-3, the V gene TRBV5-1, with 8 bases that match TRBD2. V shed 3 bases and J 6 bases; nucleotides not matched to a gene: 9. The CDR3 sequence is 15 residues long. Germline CDR1 and CDR2: SGHRS and YFSETQ. The CDR3 nucleotides are TGCGCCAGCAGCTCCGGGACTAGTGTGGCGGATACGCAGTATTTT. This encodes CASSSGTSVADTQYF.

The chain employs TRBV7-8 and TRBJ2-2; the match to TRBD2 covers 8 bases. The germline V gene has CDR1 SGHVS and CDR2 FQNEAQ. CDR3 length: 16 amino acids. Losses at the gene ends were 3 bases for V and 7 bases for J; bases not matched to a gene: 10. CDR3 sequence: CASSLILAGGFGELFF. The CDR3 DNA sequence: TGTGCCAGCAGCTTGATTCTTGCGGGAGGATTCGGGGAGCTGTTTTTT. The whole variable domain, remainder taken from reference TRBV7-8 and TRBJ2-2, is GAGVSQSPRYKVAKRGQDVALRCDPISGHVSLFWYQQALGQGPEFLTYFQNEAQLDKSGLPSDRFFAERPEGSVSTLKIQRTQQEDSAVYLCASSLILAGGFGELFFGEGSRLTVL.

This clone was seen once. The gene calls are TRBV7-8 and TRBJ1-4, with D tentatively TRBD1 (6 bases). V was pared by 3 bases and J by 6 bases, with 11 bases between. Germline V CDR1 and CDR2: SGHVS, FQNEAQ. The CDR3 spans 14 residues. CDR3 residues: CASSFLSGDEKLFF. CDR3 sequence (DNA): TGTGCCAGCAGCTTCTTGTCAGGGGATGAAAAACTGTTTTTT.

The genes are TRBV2 and TRBJ2-1; 9 bases agree with TRBD2. The CDR3 runs to 17 residues. In germline, CDR1 is SNHLY, CDR2 FYNNEI. The V gene end was trimmed by 1 base and the J gene end by 8 bases; junction bases not matched to a gene: 12. CDR3 sequence: CASSEGSVGLAGHEQFF. The CDR3 DNA reads as TGTGCCAGCAGTGAAGGATCGGTCGGGCTAGCGGGACATGAGCAGTTCTTC.

This sequence joins TRBV28 and TRBJ1-1; unclear D gene. The ends were cut back, 8 bases at V and 1 base at J, with 14 bases in the middle. This CDR3 comprises 14 residues. Germline V gene data show CDR1 as MDHEN and CDR2 as SYDVKM. The CDR3 reads CASSRYAENTEAFF. In DNA, the CDR3 is TGTGCCAGCTCGAGGTACGCCGAGAACACTGAAGCTTTCTTT.

This chain links TRBV11-2 with TRBJ2-1, with a weak D call TRBD2 (5 bases). CDR3 size: 13 residues. The V end lost 4 bases, the J end lost 8 bases, and 12 bases lay between the germline ends. The germline V gene has CDR1 SGHAT and CDR2 FQNNGV. Here the CDR3 DNA reads TGTGCCAGCAGCTCCTACTTGGAGGATGAGCAGTTCTTC. It encodes CASSSYLEDEQFF.

In this sample, this clone turned up once. The J gene is TRBJ2-7, the V gene TRBV12-5; a weak D match, TRBD2 (5 bases). CDR3 size: 15 residues. Germline CDR1 and CDR2: LGHNT and FRNRAP. Trimming shortened V by 5 bases and J by 0 bases, and 14 bases separated the two germline ends. The CDR3 DNA reads TGTGCTAGTGGTCCCTCCGGGATTCTCTCCTACGAGCAGTACTTC. It encodes CASGPSGILSYEQYF. Using reference TRBV12-5 and TRBJ2-7 for the parts outside the CDR3, the full variable domain is DARVTQTPRHKVTEMGQEVTMRCQPILGHNTVFWYRQTMMQGLELLAYFRNRAPLDDSGMPKDRFSAEMPDATLATLKIQPSEPRDSAVYFCASGPSGILSYEQYFGPGTRLTVT.

V and J are TRBV7-9 and TRBJ1-4; D might be TRBD1 (5 bases). With 2 bases removed from V and 8 bases from J, the gap between germline ends came to 12 bases. This CDR3 has 14 amino acids. CDR1 is SEHNR and CDR2 is FQNEAQ in the germline V gene (reference sequence). The CDR3 spells CASSLLGAGEKLFF. Written as DNA, the CDR3 is TGTGCCAGCAGCTTACTAGGGGCAGGGGAAAAACTGTTTTTT.

CDR3 bases: TGTGCCAGCATCTTTGGGGGCTCTGGAAACACCATATATTTT. Amino acids: CASIFGGSGNTIYF. V and J are TRBV6-6 and TRBJ1-3; D might be TRBD1 (5 bases). The germline V gene has CDR1 MNHNY and CDR2 SVGAGI (reference sequence). V was pared by 7 bases and J by 0 bases, with 10 bases between. The CDR3 has 14 residues.

This clone turned up a few times. J is TRBJ2-7 and V is TRBV18; D possibly corresponds to TRBD1 (6 bases). The CDR3 is 15 amino acids. From germline, CDR1 is KGHSH and CDR2 LQKENI. With 5 bases removed from V and 3 bases from J, the gap between germline ends came to 17 bases. The CDR3 DNA reads TGTGCCAGCTCATCTAGGACAGAAATCTACTACGAGCAGTACTTC. It translates to CASSSRTEIYYEQYF.

V usage is TRBV28 and J usage is TRBJ1-2; D unclear. The CDR3 covers 12 residues. Trimming took 3 bases from V and 5 from J, leaving 7 bases between them. Germline assignment: CDR1 MDHEN and CDR2 SYDVKM. The DNA for the CDR3 is TGTGCCAGCAGTTTTGGCTCTTATGGCTACACCTTC. Translation gives CASSFGSYGYTF.

The gene calls are TRBV29-1 and TRBJ1-2, with TRBD1 matching 11 bases. V gave up 5 bases and J gave up 7 bases; unmatched junction bases: 3. From germline, CDR1 is SQVTM and CDR2 ANQGSEA. CDR3 size: 12 residues. CDR3 amino acids: CSVSGQGAGYTF. In nucleotides, the CDR3 is TGCAGCGTTTCCGGACAGGGGGCTGGCTACACCTTC.

Regarding this clone: Different DNA sequences within this sample yield the same CDR3. This sequence joins TRBV6-1 and TRBJ2-5; 7 nucleotides agree with TRBD2. J gave up 5 bases and V 6 bases, and 6 bases lay outside the gene matches. The CDR3 consists of 13 residues. Germline V lookup: CDR1 MNHNS, CDR2 SASEGT. The CDR3 spells CASRGGPGETQYF. The CDR3 bases are TGTGCCAGCAGGGGAGGGCCTGGGGAGACCCAGTACTTC.

The CDR3 loop reads CASRGGLAGDTQYF. In DNA form, the CDR3 reads TGTGCCAGCAGGGGGGGACTAGCGGGAGATACGCAGTATTTT. The rearrangement uses TRBV27 and TRBJ2-3, with TRBD2 matching 12 bases. Germline loops: CDR1 MNHEY, CDR2 SMNVEV (reference sequence). The CDR3 is 14 amino acids. V was pared by 6 bases and J by 5 bases, with 3 bases of the junction left unmatched.

This clone was detected only a few times. The rearrangement links TRBV28 to TRBJ2-7; a possible D gene is TRBD2 (6 bases). The V end was cut by 6 bases, the J end by 5 bases, with 20 bases between. The CDR3 totals 15 residues. CDR1 and CDR2 from the germline V gene are MDHEN and SYDVKM. In DNA form, the CDR3 reads TGTGCCAGCAGAGGCCGGGGGACCGTTAGGAACGAGCAGTACTTC. Residues: CASRGRGTVRNEQYF. The complete variable domain, with remaining parts taken from reference TRBV28 and TRBJ2-7, reads DVKVTQSSRYLVKRTGEKVFLECVQDMDHENMFWYRQDPGLGLRLIYFSYDVKMKEKGDIPEGYSVSREKKERFSLILESASTNQTSMYLCASRGRGTVRNEQYFGPGTRLTVT.

This chain connects TRBV19 to TRBJ1-4; D uncertain. CDR3 size: 12 residues. Germline lookup yields CDR1 LNHDA and CDR2 SQIVND (reference sequence). V was trimmed by 3 bases and J by 12 bases, leaving 11 bases between them. This CDR3 reads CASSMLGGQLFF. CDR3 nucleotide sequence: TGTGCCAGTAGTATGTTGGGTGGGCAACTGTTTTTT.

The chain links TRBV5-6 to TRBJ1-5, with a weak D call TRBD1 (5 bases). The CDR3 contains 15 residues. Germline CDR1 reads SGHDT; CDR2 reads YYEEEE. V was clipped by 0 bases and J by 9 bases, with 16 bases between them. CDR3 coding DNA: TGTGCCAGCAGCTTGGGTTGGGGCCCCGGGGCGCCCCAGCATTTT. It encodes CASSLGWGPGAPQHF.

V gene TRBV28 combines with J gene TRBJ1-2, with 7 bases fitting TRBD1. Trimming at V came to 2 bases and at J to 7 bases, leaving 7 bases not matched to a gene. CDR3 length: 14 amino acids. Germline loops: CDR1 MDHEN, CDR2 SYDVKM. The CDR3: CASSLNRGRRGYTF. DNA for the CDR3: TGTGCCAGCAGTTTAAATAGGGGGCGCCGTGGCTACACCTTC.

V is TRBV10-3 and J is TRBJ2-7, with D hard to call. Germline CDR1 reads ENHRY; CDR2 reads SYGVKD. This CDR3 comprises 13 residues. Trimming took 11 bases from V and 7 from J, leaving 21 bases between them. The CDR3 DNA sequence: TGTGCCTCCTGCCCCGACAACTCCGTAGAGCAGTACTTC. It translates to CASCPDNSVEQYF.

V and J are TRBV7-2 and TRBJ2-7; 9 bases agree with TRBD2. The CDR3 consists of 14 residues. J lost 6 bases, V lost 5 bases, and 8 bases had no gene match. Per the germline V gene, CDR1 is SGHTA and CDR2 is FQGNSA. Here the CDR3 DNA reads TGTGCCAGCAGCCCATTAGTAGCGGGAGTCGAGCAGTACTTC. It specifies CASSPLVAGVEQYF.

This clone was observed a single time. V is TRBV10-2 and J is TRBJ2-3; TRBD2 might be the D (6 bases). This CDR3 spans 14 amino acids. Germline V CDR1 and CDR2: WSHSY, SAAADI. Trimming removed 6 bases from V and 0 bases from J, with 10 bases in between. CDR3 sequence (DNA): TGCGCCAGCAGCCACGGGACTAGCACAGATACGCAGTATTTT. Its translation: CASSHGTSTDTQYF.